This entry features one T cell receptor (beta chain) sequence. As yet, its antigen is unknown. This sample is drawn from a study of post-analysis software for immune sequencing data. Study-wide context: Patients with relapsing-remitting, secondary progressive and progressive-relapsing multiple sclerosis courses were all represented.

Study-level findings and limits: Under F measure analysis, samples from one preparation batch co-clustered strongly. People with multiple sclerosis had a significantly lower normalized Chao1 diversity than controls did. Comparison of patients with controls showed five TRBV segments more frequent in patients, TRBV5-6, TRBV5-1 and TRBV20-1 among them.

The authors incorporated unique molecular identifiers into the TCR beta cDNA libraries. TCRdb recomputed calls from the PCR reads with MiXCR, one row per CDR3 protein. In the table there are about 820,000 distinct CDR3 sequences, roughly half of which are singletons. V was shortened by 0 bases and J by 2 bases, with 9 bases between the two germline ends. This CDR3 has 15 amino acids. Germline values: CDR1 SGHRS, CDR2 YFSETQ. The chain links TRBV5-1 to TRBJ2-4; D gene unclear. Sequencing was performed on blood. The receptor's source is a girl under 18 with multiple sclerosis. The CDR3 is CASSLEMETKNIQYF. CDR3 nucleotide sequence: TGCGCCAGCAGCTTGGAAATGGAAACCAAAAACATTCAGTACTTC. Drawing the rest from reference TRBV5-1 and TRBJ2-4, the complete variable domain is KAGVTQTPRYLIKTRGQQVTLSCSPISGHRSVSWYQQTPGQGLQFLFEYFSETQRNKGNFPGRFSGRQFSNSRSEMNVSTLELGDSALYLCASSLEMETKNIQYFGAGTRLSVL.